The clone carrying this T cell receptor beta chain was detected once. Its antigen is currently unknown. This sample is drawn from a study of OX40 agonist ivuxolimab in advanced cancers. Study summary: The diagnoses of dose-escalation patients were hepatocellular carcinoma, melanoma, renal cell or head and neck cancer.

CDR1 is SGHTA, CDR2 FQGNSA, per germline. The J segment lost 6 bases and the V segment lost 5 bases, leaving 9 bases of the junction unmatched. CDR3 length equals 15 residues. The study, taken as a whole, reports: Low clonal expansion, among the lowest seen, marked partial responders at 0.1-3.0 mg/kg. Expanded clones were, on average, more numerous among CD8+ T cells than CD4+.

Clones were sequenced by immunoSEQ multiplex PCR, and TCRdb holds only the in-frame ones, with some missing. The sample contains some 96,000 clones, around 90% of which appear only once. J is TRBJ1-4 and V is TRBV7-2; 7 bases are a match to TRBD1. The receptor was derived from an adult with an advanced solid tumor such as melanoma, head and neck, liver or kidney cancer. This specimen was CD4+ or CD8+ T cells sorted from blood, taken in a trial of the OX40 agonist ivuxolimab. The CDR3 sequence: CASSLGQVGYEKLFF. CDR3 coding DNA: TGTGCCAGCAGCCTAGGACAGGTCGGTTATGAAAAACTGTTTTTT.